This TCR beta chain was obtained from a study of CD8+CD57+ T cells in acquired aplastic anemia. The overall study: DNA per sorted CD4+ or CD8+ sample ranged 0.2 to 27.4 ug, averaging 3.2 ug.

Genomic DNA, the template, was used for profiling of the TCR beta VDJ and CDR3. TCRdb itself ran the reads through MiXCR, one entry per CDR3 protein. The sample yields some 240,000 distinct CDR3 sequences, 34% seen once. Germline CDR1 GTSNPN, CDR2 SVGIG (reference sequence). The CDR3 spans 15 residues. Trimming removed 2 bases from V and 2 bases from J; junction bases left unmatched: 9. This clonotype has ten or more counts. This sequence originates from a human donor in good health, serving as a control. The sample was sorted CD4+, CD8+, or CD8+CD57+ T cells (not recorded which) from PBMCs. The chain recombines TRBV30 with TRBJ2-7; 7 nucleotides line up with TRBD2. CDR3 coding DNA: TGTGCCTGGAGTCGAAGGTCGGGAGGCGCCTACGAGCAGTACTTC. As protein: CAWSRRSGGAYEQYF.